The present T cell receptor (beta chain) was sequenced within a study of blood T cell repertoires in COVID-19. Study information: COVID-19 samples collected from the United States, Italy and Spain covered acute and convalescent phases. Nucleic acid was either cDNA or gDNA, and it came from T cells, B-cell-depleted T cells, or PBMCs.

Per the original data handling: Counts of nucleated cells, estimated from reference gene primer amplification, were obtained. TCRdb's copy holds only in-frame clones and misses some; the assay was immunoSEQ multiplex PCR. The DNA was the basis for D and trimming; V, J and clone size are from that table. The sample lists about 130,000 clones, over 75% seen once, with about a tenth in the top ten. This CDR3 spans 15 amino acids. V was clipped by 5 bases and J by 2 bases, with 15 bases between them. Germline V lookup: CDR1 SGHRS, CDR2 YFSETQ. The rearrangement uses TRBV5-1 and TRBJ2-3, with D unresolved. Sequencing was performed on peripheral blood. The clonotype comes from a man aged 35-49 years with active or convalescent COVID-19. The CDR3 is CASSTSTPSTDTQYF. Written as DNA, the CDR3 is TGCGCCAGCAGTACGAGCACCCCTTCCACAGATACGCAGTATTTT.